This TCR beta chain was recorded in a study of technical replicates of blood from several donors. By share of the sample, this clone is medium-sized. Sequencing was performed with immunoSEQ multiplex PCR; in TCRdb, only in-frame clones are kept and a portion is missing. Of about 90,000 clones in the sample, under 95% were seen once. V was cut by 5 bases and J by 0 bases, with 10 bases left in between. The CDR3 is 14 residues long. Looked up from germline, CDR1 is MGHRA and CDR2 is YSYEKL. Sequenced: T cells isolated from PBMCs. The chain is built from TRBV4-1 and TRBJ1-1; D is possibly TRBD1 (5 bases). This sequence originates from a human donor in good health. This chain's CDR3 is CASSYGQLNTEAFF. CDR3 nucleotides: TGCGCCAGCAGCTACGGACAATTGAACACTGAAGCTTTCTTT.